The 18 T cell receptor beta chains reported below all come from one sample, sequenced in a study of OX40 agonist ivuxolimab in advanced cancers. The protocol was immunoSEQ multiplex PCR, while the TCRdb copy is restricted to in-frame clones and leaves out a portion. The table lists more than 20,000 clones, more than 65% of them singletons. The source material was CD4+ or CD8+ T cells sorted from blood, sampled in a trial of the OX40 agonist ivuxolimab. These receptors all stem from an adult with an advanced solid tumor such as melanoma, head and neck, liver or kidney cancer.

This rearrangement joins TRBV19 to TRBJ1-5; D gene ambiguous. Per germline, CDR1 LNHDA and CDR2 SQIVND (reference sequence). Trimming took off 4 bases at V and 2 bases at J, with 15 bases between the two ends. This CDR3 is built from 16 residues. CDR3 sequence reads: CASSTSGELGNQPQHF. The CDR3 nucleotides are TGTGCCAGTAGTACAAGCGGGGAACTGGGCAATCAGCCCCAGCATTTT.

Written as DNA, the CDR3 is TGTGCTAGTGTTAAGGGGGGCTACGGCATGAACACTGAAGCTTTCTTT. Its protein product is CASVKGGYGMNTEAFF. The rearrangement links TRBV12-5 to TRBJ1-1; D is possibly TRBD1 (6 bases). V shed 7 bases and J shed 0 bases, with 18 bases lying between them. The CDR3 is 16 amino acids. CDR1 is LGHNT and CDR2 is FRNRAP in the germline V gene.

The rearrangement uses TRBV6-5 and TRBJ1-3, with D perhaps TRBD1 (5 bases). This CDR3 contains 15 residues. Trimming stripped 6 bases from V and 4 bases from J, with 16 bases between. CDR1 MNHEY and CDR2 SVGAGI come from the germline V gene. CDR3 in amino acids: CASSRPGTNGNTIYF. CDR3 DNA: TGTGCCAGCAGCCGACCCGGGACGAACGGAAACACCATATATTTT.

CDR3 loop: CASRQGWGNSNQPQHF. As DNA, the CDR3 is TGTGCCAGTAGACAGGGATGGGGAAATAGCAATCAGCCCCAGCATTTT. The chain recombines TRBV19 with TRBJ1-5, with a possible D match to TRBD1 (6 bases). There are 16 residues in the CDR3. The germline V gene has CDR1 LNHDA and CDR2 SQIVND (reference sequence). Between the trimmed V and J ends, which lost 6 bases and 0 bases, there was a span of 15 bases.

The chain joins TRBV6-1 to TRBJ2-7; D unclear. Germline CDR1 reads MNHNS; CDR2 reads SASEGT. The CDR3 is 12 amino acids. Trimming left V 5 bases short and J 3 bases short, with 8 bases between. The CDR3 coding sequence is TGTGCCAGCAGTAATCGTTTCTACGAGCAGTACTTC. Translation: CASSNRFYEQYF.

J is TRBJ2-5 and V is TRBV29-1, with D perhaps being TRBD1 or TRBD2 (5 bases each). Trimming left V 6 bases short and J 0 bases short, with 26 bases between. Germline CDR1 SQVTM, CDR2 ANQGSEA. The CDR3 extends over 18 amino acids. CDR3 sequence (DNA): TGCAGCGTAAGAGGCATCGCGTGGGGCAGGGAGTACCAAGAGACCCAGTACTTC. It codes for CSVRGIAWGREYQETQYF.

V and J are TRBV11-2 and TRBJ2-7; tentative D call: TRBD2 (7 bases). The germline V gene encodes CDR1 SGHAT and CDR2 FQNNGV. With 2 bases removed from V and 0 bases from J, the gap between germline ends came to 11 bases. The CDR3 loop spans 15 amino acids. The CDR3 region is CASSLSGGPSYEQYF. Written as DNA, the CDR3 is TGTGCCAGCAGCTTATCGGGGGGCCCCTCCTACGAGCAGTACTTC.

The chain is built from TRBV6-5 and TRBJ1-2; the D gene is possibly TRBD1 (6 bases). Germline V gene data show CDR1 as MNHEY and CDR2 as SVGAGI. The CDR3 is 12 residues long. V lost 7 bases to trimming and J lost 1 base, with 7 bases between them. The DNA of the CDR3 is TGTGCCAGCAAGGACAGTAACTATGGCTACACCTTC. This sequence encodes CASKDSNYGYTF.

The chain couples TRBV7-9 to TRBJ2-7; 8 bases line up with TRBD2. The CDR3 covers 14 residues. CDR1 SEHNR and CDR2 FQNEAQ come from the germline V gene (reference sequence). J lost 2 bases, V lost 5 bases, and 5 bases had no gene match. CDR3 nucleotides: TGTGCCAGCAGCCTCGGGACTAGAACCTACGAGCAGTACTTC. Translated, it gives CASSLGTRTYEQYF. Filled out from reference TRBV7-9 and TRBJ2-7, the complete variable domain reads DTGVSQNPRHKITKRGQNVTFRCDPISEHNRLYWYRQTLGQGPEFLTYFQNEAQLEKSRLLSDRFSAERPKGSFSTLEIQRTEQGDSAMYLCASSLGTRTYEQYFGPGTRLTVT.

V usage is TRBV6-5 and J usage is TRBJ1-2; 8 bases agree with TRBD1. The CDR3 contains 13 residues. CDR1 and CDR2 from the germline V gene are MNHEY and SVGAGI. Trimming cost V 10 bases and J 7 bases; bases outside gene matches: 11. CDR3 sequence: CATTLDRVSGYTF. CDR3 nucleotide sequence: TGTGCCACCACACTGGACAGGGTGAGTGGCTACACCTTC.

The chain recombines TRBV27 with TRBJ1-2; D is ambiguous. V was trimmed by 8 bases and J by 3 bases, leaving 13 bases between them. The CDR3 spans 13 residues. The germline CDR1 and CDR2 sequences are MNHEY and SMNVEV (reference sequence). The CDR3 bases are TGTGCCAGCGGGAATTATCTAGACTATGGCTACACCTTC. It codes for CASGNYLDYGYTF.

V and J are TRBV4-3 and TRBJ2-7; D is unclear. This CDR3 contains 15 residues. V was clipped by 3 bases and J by 2 bases, with 14 bases between them. CDR1 and CDR2 (germline): LGHNA, YSLEER. The CDR3: CASSHSTSGPYEQYF. DNA of the CDR3: TGCGCCAGCAGCCATTCTACCTCAGGTCCCTACGAGCAGTACTTC.

The chain carries TRBV5-4 and TRBJ1-5, with 11 positions matching TRBD1. J lost 4 bases, V lost 4 bases, and 7 bases had no gene match. The CDR3 runs to 16 residues. The V gene's germline CDR1 is SGHNT and CDR2 YYREEE (reference sequence). The CDR3 nucleotides are TGTGCCAGCAGCGGCCCCGGGACAGGGGGAAATCAGCCCCAGCATTTT. It specifies CASSGPGTGGNQPQHF.

This clone is classed as medium-sized (0.01 to 0.1%). The J gene is TRBJ2-7, the V gene TRBV6-5; D may be TRBD2 (7 bases). CDR1 is MNHEY and CDR2 is SVGAGI in the germline V gene. Trimming pared 3 bases from V and 5 bases from J, leaving 17 bases between. This CDR3 contains 15 residues. DNA of the CDR3: TGTGCCAGCAGTTATATCGCGGGGGCCGTCGACGAGCAGTACTTC. Its translation: CASSYIAGAVDEQYF.

In this sample, this clone turned up once. The V and J genes are TRBV30 and TRBJ2-7; no firm D call. This CDR3 spans 14 amino acids. Per the germline V gene, CDR1 is GTSNPN and CDR2 is SVGIG (reference sequence). V lost 4 bases and J lost 0, with 13 bases in between. For the CDR3, the DNA is TGTGCCTGGAAACCCAACCTTAGCTCCTACGAGCAGTACTTC. This encodes CAWKPNLSSYEQYF.

This sequence joins TRBV19 and TRBJ2-3; possible D gene TRBD1, 6 bases. CDR1 LNHDA and CDR2 SQIVND come from the germline V gene (reference sequence). The CDR3 has 15 amino acids. The germline V and J ends were trimmed by 5 bases and 1 base, with 13 bases remaining between them. The CDR3 DNA reads TGTGCCAGTAGTGCTACAGGGTCTGGCACAGATACGCAGTATTTT. Its translation: CASSATGSGTDTQYF.

This sequence joins TRBV19 and TRBJ1-5; 9 bases are shared with TRBD1. Germline V gives CDR1 LNHDA, CDR2 SQIVND (reference sequence). This CDR3 has 15 residues. The V segment lost 10 bases and the J segment 2 bases; nucleotides outside the gene matches: 9. CDR3 DNA: TGTGCCACAACACAGGGGGCTTGGGGCAATCAGCCCCAGCATTTT. This translates into CATTQGAWGNQPQHF.

The chain links TRBV6-4 to TRBJ2-1, with unresolved D. The CDR3 runs 16 residues. Trimming pared 6 bases from V and 1 base from J, leaving 16 bases between. CDR1 is MRHNA, CDR2 SNTAGT, per germline. In DNA, the CDR3 is TGTGCCAGCAGCCTCCGGAGTAGTACGTCCTACAATGAGCAGTTCTTC. As protein: CASSLRSSTSYNEQFF.